Detailed here is one T cell receptor (beta chain). The CDR3 contains 13 residues. Trimming shortened V by 3 bases and J by 7 bases, and 9 bases separated the two germline ends. CDR1 is SGHNT and CDR2 is YENEEA in the germline V gene. The data are from a study of shared clonotypes between healthy human individuals. Naive CD8 cells lacked CD45RO and underwent positive selection for CCR7, leaving out terminally differentiated effector memory CD45RA+ cells. Sequenced by immunoSEQ multiplex PCR; TCRdb stores in-frame clones only, minus some. The sample has 630,000 or so clones, roughly 98% seen once; the top ten hold 0.25% to 0.35%.

This TCR derives from a man aged 25-45 years in good health. The chain employs TRBV11-3 and TRBJ2-2; D perhaps matches TRBD1 (5 bases). Specimen: naive CD8+ T cells sorted from blood. The CDR3 region has the DNA TGTGCCAGCAGCTTTTTCAGGGACGGGGAGCTGTTTTTT. Protein: CASSFFRDGELFF. The entire variable domain, with the rest obtained from reference TRBV11-3 and TRBJ2-2, is as follows: EAGVVQSPRYKIIEKKQPVAFWCNPISGHNTLYWYLQNLGQGPELLIRYENEEAVDDSQLPKDRFSAERLKGVDSTLKIQPAELGDSAVYLCASSFFRDGELFFGEGSRLTVL.